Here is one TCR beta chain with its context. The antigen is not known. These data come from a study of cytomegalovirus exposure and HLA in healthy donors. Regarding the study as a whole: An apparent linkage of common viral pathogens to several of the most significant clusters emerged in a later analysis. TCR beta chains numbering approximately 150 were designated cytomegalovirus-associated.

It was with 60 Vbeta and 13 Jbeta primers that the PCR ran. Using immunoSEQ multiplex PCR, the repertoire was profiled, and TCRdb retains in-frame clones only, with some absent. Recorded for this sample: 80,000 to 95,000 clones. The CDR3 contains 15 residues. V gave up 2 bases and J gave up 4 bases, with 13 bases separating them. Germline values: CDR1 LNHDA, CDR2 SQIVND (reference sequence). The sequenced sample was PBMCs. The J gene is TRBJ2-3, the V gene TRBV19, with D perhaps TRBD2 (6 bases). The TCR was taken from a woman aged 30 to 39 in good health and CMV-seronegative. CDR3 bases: TGTGCCAGTAGTATAACTAGCCCACACGCAGATACGCAGTATTTT. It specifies CASSITSPHADTQYF.